Presented here are 4 T cell receptor beta chains from one specimen sequenced in a study of cytomegalovirus exposure and HLA in healthy donors. Primers for the PCR totalled 60 Vbeta and 13 Jbeta. Profiling relied on immunoSEQ multiplex PCR, and the TCRdb table lists in-frame clones only, not all of them. The sample includes over 110,000 clones, approximately 80% of them seen just once. Specimen: PBMCs. These receptors were collected from a woman in her forties in good health and CMV-seropositive.

J is TRBJ2-2 and V is TRBV21-1; the D segment call TRBD1 is taken from the table without a DNA check. TRBV21-1 is shown as a pseudogene. The CDR3 is 22 residues long. In DNA form, the CDR3 reads TGTGCCAGCAGCAAACCCTGTAAACCGGGACAGGGGGAAGGGATGGGAACCGGGGAGCTGTTTTTT. Residues: CASSKPCKPGQGEGMGTGELFF.

The J gene is TRBJ1-1, the V gene TRBV2; 7 bases line up with TRBD1. The CDR3 has 15 amino acids. CDR1 is SNHLY and CDR2 is FYNNEI in the germline V gene. Germline trimming cut 6 bases from V and 5 bases from J; bases unmatched to any gene: 12. CDR3 protein: CASSPQKGAITEAFF. The CDR3 DNA reads TGTGCCAGCAGCCCCCAGAAGGGGGCAATAACTGAAGCTTTCTTT.

This chain joins TRBV19 and TRBJ1-5; D not resolved. Germline CDR1 reads LNHDA; CDR2 reads SQIVND (reference sequence). The length of the CDR3 is 12 residues. Trimming stripped 4 bases from V and 7 bases from J, with 8 bases between. CDR3 nucleotides: TGTGCCAGTAGTACCGTCCCCCAGCCCCAGCATTTT. Amino acids: CASSTVPQPQHF.

About this clone itself: Other DNA sequences of this sample code for an identical CDR3. The chain couples TRBV6-5 to TRBJ2-7; TRBD1 matches at 12 bases. The germline V gene encodes CDR1 MNHEY and CDR2 SVGAGI. The V segment lost 6 bases and the J segment 5 bases; nucleotides outside the gene matches: 8. The CDR3 covers 15 residues. In nucleotides, the CDR3 is TGTGCCAGCAGCGGGGGGACAGGGGGCATGGACGAGCAGTACTTC. The encoded protein is CASSGGTGGMDEQYF.